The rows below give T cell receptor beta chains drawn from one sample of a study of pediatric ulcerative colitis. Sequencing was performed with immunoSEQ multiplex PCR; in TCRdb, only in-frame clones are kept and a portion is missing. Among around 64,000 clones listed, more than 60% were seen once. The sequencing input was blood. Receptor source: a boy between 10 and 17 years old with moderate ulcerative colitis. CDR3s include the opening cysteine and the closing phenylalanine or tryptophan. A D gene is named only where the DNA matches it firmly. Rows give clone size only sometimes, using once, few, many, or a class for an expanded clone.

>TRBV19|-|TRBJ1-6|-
CASSIGDNSPLHF
TGTGCCAGTAGTATAGGGGACAATTCACCCCTCCACTTT
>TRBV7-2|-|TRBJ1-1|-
CASSNDMNTEAFF
TGTGCCAGCAGCAACGACATGAACACTGAAGCTTTCTTT
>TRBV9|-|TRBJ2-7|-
CASSVGGDEQYF
TGTGCCAGCAGCGTAGGGGGCGACGAGCAGTACTTC
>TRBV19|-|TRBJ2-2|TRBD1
CAIRAPGTANTGELFF
TGTGCCATCAGAGCCCCCGGGACAGCGAACACCGGGGAGCTGTTTTTT
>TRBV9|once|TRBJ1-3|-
CASSAPAAGFSGNTIYF
TGTGCCAGCAGCGCCCCCGCGGCAGGGTTCTCTGGAAACACCATATATTTT
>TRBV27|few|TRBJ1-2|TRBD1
CASSSRDRANYGYTF
TGTGCCAGCAGTTCCCGGGACAGGGCGAACTATGGCTACACCTTC
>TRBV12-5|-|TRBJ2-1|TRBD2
CASGLVVTQLAGRSSYNEQFF
TGTGCTAGTGGTTTGGTAGTGACGCAACTAGCGGGCAGGAGCTCCTACAATGAGCAGTTCTTC
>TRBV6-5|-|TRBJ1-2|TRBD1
CASSYSTGGPNYGYTF
TGTGCCAGCAGTTACTCAACAGGGGGGCCTAACTATGGCTACACCTTC
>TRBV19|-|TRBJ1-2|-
CASSAVMGNYVSHGGYTF
TGTGCCAGTAGCGCAGTGATGGGAAACTATGTATCCCATGGGGGCTACACCTTC
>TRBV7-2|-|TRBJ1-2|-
CASSPPAQKLYGYTF
TGTGCCAGCAGCCCCCCCGCGCAGAAGCTCTATGGCTACACCTTC
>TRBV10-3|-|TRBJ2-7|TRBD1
CAISPQGTEQYF
TGTGCCATCAGCCCACAGGGGACCGAGCAGTACTTC
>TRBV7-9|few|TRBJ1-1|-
CASSSPHLDNTEAFF
TGTGCCAGCAGCTCCCCTCACCTCGATAACACTGAAGCTTTCTTT
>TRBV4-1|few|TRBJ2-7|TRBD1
CASSQRMNRGGEQYF
TGCGCCAGCAGCCAAAGGATGAACAGGGGCGGAGAGCAGTACTTC
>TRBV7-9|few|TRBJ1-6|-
CATGTFNSPLHF
TGTGCCACTGGAACCTTTAATTCACCCCTCCACTTT
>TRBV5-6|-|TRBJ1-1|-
CASRSEWGNTEAFF
TGTGCCAGCAGGTCGGAGTGGGGGAACACTGAAGCTTTCTTT
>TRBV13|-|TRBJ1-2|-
CASSFLTGDYGYTF
TGTGCCAGCAGCTTTTTGACGGGGGACTATGGCTACACCTTC
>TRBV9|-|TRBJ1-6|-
CASSVDGGTNSPLHF
TGTGCCAGCAGCGTAGATGGGGGTACCAATTCACCCCTCCACTTT
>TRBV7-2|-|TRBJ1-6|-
CASSLVRRTSSYNSPLHF
TGTGCCAGCAGCTTAGTGAGGAGAACTAGCTCCTATAATTCACCCCTCCACTTT
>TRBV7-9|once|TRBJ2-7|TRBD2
CASSLRAGGPGNEQYF
TGTGCCAGCAGCTTAAGAGCGGGAGGGCCCGGGAACGAGCAGTACTTC
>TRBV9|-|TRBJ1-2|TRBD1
CASSEPRDRGNYGYTF
TGTGCCAGCAGCGAGCCCCGGGACAGGGGGAACTATGGCTACACCTTC
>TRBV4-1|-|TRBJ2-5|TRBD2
CASSGLAVETQYF
TGCGCCAGCAGCGGACTAGCGGTAGAGACCCAGTACTTC
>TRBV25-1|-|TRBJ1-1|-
CASSELRTDTEAFF
TGTGCCAGCAGTGAATTAAGAACGGACACTGAAGCTTTCTTT
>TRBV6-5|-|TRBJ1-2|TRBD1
CASSYNRGGGAGGYTF
TGTGCCAGCAGTTATAACCGGGGAGGGGGCGCGGGCGGCTACACCTTC
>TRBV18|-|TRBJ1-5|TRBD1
CASSPRTGGNQPQHF
TGTGCCAGCTCACCAAGGACAGGGGGCAATCAGCCCCAGCATTTT
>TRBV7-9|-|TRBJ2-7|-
CASSLVTGDYEQYF
TGTGCCAGCAGCTTAGTAACTGGCGACTACGAGCAGTACTTC
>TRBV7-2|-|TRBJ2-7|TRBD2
CASSLRLAGSYEQYF
TGTGCCAGCAGCTTGAGACTAGCGGGCTCCTACGAGCAGTACTTC
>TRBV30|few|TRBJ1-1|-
CAWSVRLLYMNTEAFF
TGTGCCTGGAGTGTACGTCTCTTATACATGAACACTGAAGCTTTCTTT
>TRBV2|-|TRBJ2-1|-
CATTIPESHFNEQFF
TGTGCCACCACGATCCCCGAATCACATTTCAATGAGCAGTTCTTC
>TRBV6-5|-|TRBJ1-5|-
CASSYNSPLEPQHF
TGTGCCAGCAGTTATAACAGTCCATTGGAGCCCCAGCATTTT
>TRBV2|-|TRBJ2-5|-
CASSEAGVSWERRETQYF
TGTGCCAGCAGTGAAGCGGGCGTGTCGTGGGAGAGGAGGGAGACCCAGTACTTC
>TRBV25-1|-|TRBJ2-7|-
CASRGGPYEQYF
TGTGCCAGCAGAGGAGGGCCCTACGAGCAGTACTTC
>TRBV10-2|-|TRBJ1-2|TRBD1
CASRTGSNYGYTF
TGCGCCAGTCGGACAGGGAGTAACTATGGCTACACCTTC
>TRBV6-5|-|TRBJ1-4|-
CASSYQGPRKLFF
TGTGCCAGCAGTTATCAGGGACCTCGAAAACTGTTTTTT
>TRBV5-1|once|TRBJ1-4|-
CASSDPRGNEKLFF
TGCGCCAGCAGCGACCCCCGGGGAAATGAAAAACTGTTTTTT
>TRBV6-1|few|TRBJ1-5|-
CASSDARAGNQPQHF
TGTGCCAGCAGTGATGCCAGGGCAGGCAATCAGCCCCAGCATTTT
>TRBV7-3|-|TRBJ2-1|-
CASSRMGSSYNEQFF
TGTGCCAGCAGCCGAATGGGGTCCTCCTACAATGAGCAGTTCTTC
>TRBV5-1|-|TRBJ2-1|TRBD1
CASSYLDRGIYNEQFF
TGCGCCAGCAGCTATTTGGACAGGGGGATTTACAATGAGCAGTTCTTC
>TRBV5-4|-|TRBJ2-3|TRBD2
CASSPPPLADTDTQYF
TGTGCCAGCAGCCCCCCTCCACTAGCGGACACAGATACGCAGTATTTT
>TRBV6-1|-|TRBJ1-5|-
CASSATVVGPQHF
TGTGCCAGCAGTGCCACGGTAGTTGGGCCCCAGCATTTT
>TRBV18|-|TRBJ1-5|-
CASSPPSGSNQPQHF
TGTGCCAGCTCACCACCTTCCGGGAGCAATCAGCCCCAGCATTTT
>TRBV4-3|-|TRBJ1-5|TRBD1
CASSRDRVKNQPQHF
TGCGCCAGCAGCCGGGACAGGGTGAAAAATCAGCCCCAGCATTTT
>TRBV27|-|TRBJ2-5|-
CATRLAGEETQYF
TGTGCCACCCGACTGGCAGGAGAAGAGACCCAGTACTTC
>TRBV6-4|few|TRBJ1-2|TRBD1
CASRPGTGYGYTF
TGTGCCAGCAGACCCGGGACAGGCTATGGCTACACCTTC
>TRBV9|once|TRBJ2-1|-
CASSVATDYNEQFF
TGTGCCAGCAGCGTAGCGACGGATTACAATGAGCAGTTCTTC
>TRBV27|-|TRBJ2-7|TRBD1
CASSPQKGQGNYEQYF
TGTGCCAGCAGTCCCCAGAAGGGACAGGGTAATTACGAGCAGTACTTC
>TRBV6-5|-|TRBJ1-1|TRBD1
CASSYSGTGGLAFF
TGTGCCAGCAGTTATTCCGGGACAGGAGGGCTGGCTTTCTTT
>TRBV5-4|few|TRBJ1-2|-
CASSLEQNYGGYTF
TGTGCCAGCAGCTTGGAACAGAATTATGGGGGCTACACCTTC
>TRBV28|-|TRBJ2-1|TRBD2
CASSTGTSGRPVQFF
TGTGCCAGCAGCACTGGGACTAGCGGGAGGCCCGTTCAGTTCTTC
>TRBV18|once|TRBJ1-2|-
CASSPSSGPGKNYGYTF
TGTGCCAGCTCACCCAGCTCCGGTCCGGGGAAAAACTATGGCTACACCTTC
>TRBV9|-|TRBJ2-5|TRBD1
CASSSGTGYVETQYF
TGTGCCAGCAGCTCCGGGACAGGGTACGTGGAGACCCAGTACTTC
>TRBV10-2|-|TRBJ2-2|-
CASIGRTIVNTGELFF
TGCGCCAGCATAGGGAGGACCATTGTTAACACCGGGGAGCTGTTTTTT
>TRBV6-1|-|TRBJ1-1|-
CASIPGRGEAEAFF
TGTGCCAGCATCCCCGGTCGGGGGGAGGCTGAAGCTTTCTTT
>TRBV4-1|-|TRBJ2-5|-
CASSQSRALQETQYF
TGCGCCAGCAGCCAGAGTAGAGCCCTCCAAGAGACCCAGTACTTC
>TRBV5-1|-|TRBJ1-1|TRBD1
CASSRGQDHNTEAFF
TGCGCCAGCAGCAGGGGACAGGACCATAACACTGAAGCTTTCTTT